The sequence of this T cell receptor beta chain was determined in a study of human T cells and chemical hapten exposure listed by TCRdb under 2021. Describing the broader study: Libraries were combined into a pool for sequencing, and differences in TCR yield between samples came mainly from small differences in library volumes within the pool. The study tracked peripheral blood TCR repertoire changes in vivo during primary and secondary sensitization to the hapten diphenylcyclopropenone (DPC) in alopecia patients. Both TCR alpha and TCR beta chains were sequenced from each blood RNA sample. The research as a whole found: No change with DPC sensitization was found in the number of TCRs above 1 in 1000 frequency, and no evidence of global repertoire structure alterations was found. Repeated subsampling changed both the strength of the expansion versus patch-test correlation and the threshold at which that correlation became significant.

V drops 6 bases and J drops 1 base, leaving 15 bases in between. Inclusive of the bounding cysteine and phenylalanine, the CDR3 is 16 residues long. Kept here is only the CDR3 DNA, which spans 48 bases and is read in frame from base 1. The germline V gene sets CDR1 to MNHEY and CDR2 to SVGEGT. The time point label corresponds to: healthy volunteer bleed at 6 weeks. Unfractionated whole blood was collected in Tempus Blood RNA tubes, and total RNA was extracted from that blood. As TCR sequencing controls, several healthy volunteers were used, with blood taken at day 0, 2 weeks and 6 weeks. Library generation was performed with RACE. For sequencing, a NextSeq 500 was employed. During library preparation, unique molecular identifiers were attached to individual cDNA molecules so that TCRs could be counted quantitatively and reproducibly. As for the original processing: A median of about 100,000 TCRs per sample was observed, with a range of about 23,224 to 690,600. The Decombinator software suite was used to annotate the V, J and CDR3 of the TCR reads. To make PS versus PT1 abundance plots, every sample was subsampled to the same number of TCRs (28,000). TCRs were defined as expanded if absent before sensitization and observed at least eight times at the 2-week time point. TCRdb handled the public reads itself, with Q25 trimming in fastp and clone calling in MiXCR, and kept productive beta chains. Identical CDR3 protein sequences are pooled into one entry, listed with their most common genes and DNA. The V and J calls, along with clone size, are taken from TCRdb and not from the paper's own processing. This sample comprises about 77,000 distinct CDR3 sequences, roughly 7.9% of them detected only once. The top ten clonotypes cover less than 2% of the sample.

In regard to this clonotype: What antigen it recognizes has not been identified. The record has no base qualities; no much larger clone is one base away.

The chain is encoded by TRBV6-2 or TRBV6-3 joined to TRBJ2-2, and TRBD2 may be the D gene, going by 6 matching bases. This sequence was found in a female donor in good health. Some clones in this sample may be carry-over from other donors' samples. What was sequenced was whole blood. CDR3 sequence: CASRPVAVMNTGELFF. DNA sequence: TGTGCCAGCAGACCCGTAGCGGTTATGAACACCGGGGAGCTGTTTTTT.